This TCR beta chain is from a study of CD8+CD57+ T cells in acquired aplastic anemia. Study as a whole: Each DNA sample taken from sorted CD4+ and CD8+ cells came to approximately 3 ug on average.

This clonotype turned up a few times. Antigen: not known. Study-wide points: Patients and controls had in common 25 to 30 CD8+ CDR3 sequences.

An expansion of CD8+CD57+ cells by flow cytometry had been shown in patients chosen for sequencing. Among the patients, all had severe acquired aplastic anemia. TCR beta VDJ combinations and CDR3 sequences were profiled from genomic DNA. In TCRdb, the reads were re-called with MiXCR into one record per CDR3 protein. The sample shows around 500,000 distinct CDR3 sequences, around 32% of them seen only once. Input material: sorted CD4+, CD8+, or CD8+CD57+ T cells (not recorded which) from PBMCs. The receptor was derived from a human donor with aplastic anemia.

The DNA of the CDR3 is TGTGCCACCAGCAGAGATGGAGGGACTAGCGGGGCAATAAGGTATTTT. The encoded protein is CATSRDGGTSGAIRYF. The chain has TRBV15 and TRBJ2-3, with 13 positions matching TRBD2. Per the germline V gene, CDR1 is LNHNV and CDR2 is YYDKDF (reference sequence). This CDR3 is built from 16 residues. V lost 0 bases and J lost 14; bases outside the gene matches: 11.